These 14 T cell receptor beta chains share one sample of origin, sequenced in a study of T cells in Graves' hyperthyroidism and ophthalmopathy. Researchers took RNA transcripts and amplified the TCR beta CDR3 regions from them. Using the HTBI primer set, a first-round RT-PCR was run on the TCR CDR3. TCRdb passed the multiplex PCR reads through MiXCR, listing each CDR3 protein once. The sample yields about 540,000 distinct CDR3 sequences, roughly 46% seen once. Sequences were obtained from peripheral blood or thyroid tissue (not recorded which). The receptor source for this set is a woman younger than 35 with Graves' hyperthyroidism.

Concerning this clonotype: One end of the junction does not line up with germline, which may come from a read error. The chain uses TRBV14 and TRBJ1-1; perhaps TRBD1 as D (5 bases). The CDR3 loop spans 15 amino acids. The germline CDR1 and CDR2 sequences are SGHDN and FVKESK. The CDR3 reads CASSQDLPGRTEAFF. CDR3 nucleotide sequence: TGTGCCAGCAGCCAAGATTTGCCAGGGAGGACTGAGGCTTTCTTT.

CDR3 loop: CSARDPPTYEQYF. The CDR3 DNA reads as TGCAGTGCTAGAGATCCGCCTACCTACGAGCAGTACTTC. This sequence joins TRBV20-1 and TRBJ2-7; no clear D gene. Germline V gives CDR1 DFQATT, CDR2 SNEGSKA (reference sequence). V lost 0 bases and J lost 2, with 8 bases in between. CDR3 length: 13 amino acids.

The rearrangement uses TRBV11-2 and TRBJ2-7, with 11 bases lining up with TRBD2. Losses at the gene ends were 6 bases for V and 3 bases for J; bases not matched to a gene: 16. The CDR3 has 18 residues. The V gene's germline CDR1 is SGHAT and CDR2 FQNNGV. The CDR3 loop is CASSYSIKGLAAGYEQYF. CDR3 coding DNA: TGTGCCAGCAGTTACTCGATCAAGGGACTAGCGGCTGGCTACGAGCAGTACTTC.

The V and J genes are TRBV2 and TRBJ1-1, with a possible D match to TRBD1 (6 bases). In germline, CDR1 is SNHLY, CDR2 FYNNEI. This CDR3 is 13 amino acids long. The germline V and J ends were trimmed by 3 bases and 10 bases, with 15 bases remaining between them. The CDR3 loop is CASSERDTGSAFF. In nucleotides, the CDR3 is TGTGCCAGCAGTGAGCGGGACACCGGGTCAGCTTTCTTT.

The chain combines TRBV10-3 with TRBJ1-3; maybe TRBD1 (6 bases). The ends were cut back, 4 bases at V and 2 bases at J, with 15 bases in the middle. The CDR3 runs 16 residues. Germline CDR1 is ENHRY and CDR2 is SYGVKD. CDR3 bases: TGTGCCATCAGTGTACAGGGAGGGGACACTGGAAACACCATATATTTT. This codes for CAISVQGGDTGNTIYF.

The chain carries TRBV7-9 and TRBJ2-6; tentative D call: TRBD1 (6 bases). V lost 3 bases to trimming and J lost 6 bases, with 9 bases between them. Per germline, CDR1 SEHNR and CDR2 FQNEAQ (reference sequence). The CDR3 covers 14 residues. As DNA, the CDR3 is TGTGCCAGCAGCTTCTACAGGGAGGCCAACGTCCTGACTTTC. It specifies CASSFYREANVLTF.

About this clonotype itself: Germline and junction disagree at one end, which may indicate a read error. The chain employs TRBV19 and TRBJ2-6; 7 positions match TRBD1. CDR3 length: 18 residues. In germline, CDR1 is LNHDA, CDR2 SQIVND (reference sequence). The CDR3 here is CASSIPGTAKTGANVLTF. In DNA form, the CDR3 reads TGTGCCAGCAGTATACCCGGGACAGCAAAAACTGGGGCTAACGTCCTGACTTTC.

This clonotype was counted ten times or more. The chain uses TRBV24-1 and TRBJ2-7; D gene ambiguous. The germline V gene encodes CDR1 KGHDR and CDR2 SFDVKD. The CDR3 is 13 amino acids. The V end lost 6 bases, the J end lost 0 bases, and 8 bases lay between the germline ends. The CDR3 nucleotides read TGTGCCACCAGTTCAAGGGCCTCCTACGAGCAGTACTTC. Protein product: CATSSRASYEQYF.

The chain is built from TRBV2 and TRBJ2-7; D may be TRBD1 (6 bases). Trimming took off 6 bases at V and 3 bases at J, with 21 bases between the two ends. The length of the CDR3 is 16 residues. Germline V CDR1 and CDR2: SNHLY, FYNNEI. This CDR3 is CASSSTGTTIFYEQYF. CDR3 DNA sequence: TGTGCCAGCAGCTCCACCGGGACAACCATCTTCTACGAGCAGTACTTC.

This clonotype has a count of ten or more. The V and J genes are TRBV7-9 and TRBJ2-7; 14 bases map to TRBD2. In germline, CDR1 is SEHNR, CDR2 FQNEAQ (reference sequence). CDR3 length equals 17 residues. The ends lost 5 bases at V and 4 bases at J; junction bases unmatched: 10. The CDR3 nucleotides read TGTGCCAGCAGCGCGCTCGGTGGGACTAGCGGGAGTTACGAGCAGTACTTC. It specifies CASSALGGTSGSYEQYF.

This clonotype was picked up a small number of times. The chain combines TRBV10-2 with TRBJ1-1; the D gene is possibly TRBD1 (6 bases). Trimming removed 0 bases at V and 1 base at J, with 9 bases between. Germline values: CDR1 WSHSY, CDR2 SAAADI. The CDR3 is made up of 15 amino acids. The CDR3 sequence is CASSESARGNTEAFF. CDR3 in DNA: TGCGCCAGCAGTGAGTCAGCCAGGGGGAACACTGAAGCTTTCTTT.

This clonotype has ten or more counts. The gene calls are TRBV2 and TRBJ2-2; D is uncertain. The CDR3 consists of 13 residues. Deletions cut 5 bases from V and 8 bases from J, with 12 bases between. The V gene's germline CDR1 is SNHLY and CDR2 FYNNEI. CDR3 sequence reads: CASSPGLAGELFF. CDR3 sequence (DNA): TGTGCCAGCAGTCCAGGTCTGGCTGGGGAGCTGTTTTTT.

This clonotype was observed a few times. J is TRBJ2-5 and V is TRBV29-1; weak D call: TRBD2 (6 bases). The germline V gene has CDR1 SQVTM and CDR2 ANQGSEA. The CDR3 has 14 residues. V lost 1 base, J lost 5 bases, and 14 bases lay in between. CDR3 DNA sequence: TGCAGCGTTGAAGTTAGCGGAACGATTGAGACCCAGTACTTC. Protein product: CSVEVSGTIETQYF.

The CDR3 DNA reads TGTGCCAGCAGAGGGACAGGGGGAAGACAGCCCCAGCATTTT. As protein: CASRGTGGRQPQHF. The chain combines TRBV6-4 with TRBJ1-5; 11 nucleotides match TRBD1. The V and J ends lost 6 bases and 7 bases, in that order; junction bases with no gene match: 5. The V gene's germline CDR1 is MRHNA and CDR2 SNTAGT. The CDR3 length is 14 residues.